This T cell receptor (beta chain) was recovered during a study of Graves' ophthalmopathy and Graves' hyperthyroidism. This clonotype was seen at least ten times. The CDR3 totals 13 residues. Germline lookup yields CDR1 MNHNS and CDR2 SASEGT. Trimming left V 5 bases short and J 6 bases short, with 13 bases between. For repertoire sequencing, the TCR beta CDR3 regions were amplified from RNA transcripts. After a first-round RT-PCR with HTBI primers, a second-round multiplex PCR was run. Using its own MiXCR run on the multiplex PCR reads, TCRdb lists one record per CDR3 protein. The sample carries hundreds of thousands of distinct CDR3 sequences, roughly a fifth recorded once.

This clonotype originated in a woman aged 50 to 60 with Graves' ophthalmopathy. Input material: peripheral blood. The rearrangement joins TRBV6-1 to TRBJ1-1, with D possibly TRBD1 on 5 matching bases. The DNA of the CDR3 is TGTGCCAGCAGTCCCCAGGGTTGGGCTGAAGCTTTCTTT. It is translated as CASSPQGWAEAFF.